This T cell receptor beta chain was observed in a study of T cell responses to AZD1222 COVID-19 vaccine. Comments on this clone: Its target is unknown.

Study-wide findings and caveats: Receipt of two AZD1222 doses was followed by a rise in Spike-specific TCR breadth and depth.

CDR1 is MNHEY and CDR2 is SVGEGT in the germline V gene. The length of the CDR3 is 14 residues. V lost 5 bases and J lost 4, with 12 bases in between. Only in-frame clones appear in the TCRdb table, and some are missing; sequencing was by immunoSEQ multiplex PCR. Here the sample spans some 130,000 clones, 84% being singletons. This sequence originates from an adult in good health. This sequence joins TRBV6-2 or TRBV6-3 and TRBJ1-3; tentatively, D is TRBD1 (5 bases). The source material was peripheral blood, sampled on day 0 of AZD1222 vaccination. The CDR3 reads CASSQDISGNTIYF. Here the CDR3 DNA reads TGTGCCAGCAGTCAGGACATCTCCGGAAACACCATATATTTT.